The clone carrying this T cell receptor beta chain was counted at least ten times. This specimen comes from a study of blood T cells in healthy people across ages. Looking at the study overall: Capture via template switching afforded approximately one barcoded beta molecule per two T cells.

Next came a second PCR, run for roughly 6 to 11 cycles, which used a sample-barcoded 5' primer along with a J-beta primer mix. The authors tagged each cDNA molecule using a template-switch adaptor with 12 random nucleotides. TCRdb called the 5' RACE reads again in MiXCR, with one record for every CDR3 protein. This sample has 760,000 or so distinct CDR3 sequences; 20% to 25% occur once, and the top ten carry around 9.2%. V lost 4 bases and J lost 0, with 4 bases in between. CDR1 and CDR2 from the germline V gene are SEHNR and FQNEAQ (reference sequence). This CDR3 contains 12 residues. These data were also reused for a study on T cells of mothers and their children. According to that study: The overlap seen between related mothers and children slightly exceeded that of unrelated pairs, though not significantly. Detection of persistent microchimeric T cell clones did not occur.

Material: blood. This receptor was taken from a boy aged 5-17 years in good health. V and J are TRBV7-9 and TRBJ2-7; D gene unclear. CDR3 nucleotides: TGTGCCAGCAGCTCCTTCTCCTACGAGCAGTACTTC. It codes for CASSSFSYEQYF.